The rows below give T cell receptor beta chains drawn from one sample of a study of T cell responses to AZD1222 COVID-19 vaccine. Only in-frame clones appear in the TCRdb table, and some are missing; sequencing was by immunoSEQ multiplex PCR. The profile shows roughly 140,000 clones, 80% to 90% of them singletons. The sample was peripheral blood, taken on day 0 of AZD1222 vaccination. The source is an adult in good health. Both conserved end residues are trimmed from each CDR3. D genes are given only for firm matches.

v_gene	d_gene	j_gene	CDR3aa
TRBV12-5	NA	TRBJ2-3	ASGFRDFTQY
TRBV9	NA	TRBJ1-1	ASSVEGRLDTEAF
TRBV5-8	NA	TRBJ1-2	ASRRGGWLP
TRBV4-1	NA	TRBJ2-4	ASSQDVGRNIQY
TRBV2	NA	TRBJ1-6	ASKSESSYNSPLH
TRBV4-1	TRBD1	TRBJ1-1	ASRDRGGYGAEAF
TRBV7-2	NA	TRBJ1-5	ASSLEGLSNQPQH
TRBV27	TRBD2	TRBJ2-7	ASSSRVGQAGVTYEQY
TRBV5-1	TRBD2	TRBJ2-1	ASSPGYGAGGGDEQF
TRBV5-1	TRBD2	TRBJ2-7	ASSFSGLTQSGYEQY
TRBV7-9	NA	TRBJ2-1	ASGGGERSSYNEQF
TRBV27	TRBD2	TRBJ2-7	ASIDSAGVSYEQY
TRBV6-1	TRBD2	TRBJ2-3	ASSELAGGPDTQY
TRBV7-3	NA	TRBJ1-4	ASSALNEKLF
TRBV9	NA	TRBJ1-3	ASSGTLVEVH
TRBV6-2/TRBV6-3	TRBD2	TRBJ2-1	ASSFILAGGRTNEQF
TRBV7-8	NA	TRBJ1-5	ASSVRDWGNQPQH
TRBV7-9	NA	TRBJ1-4	ASSPGLATEKLF
TRBV27	NA	TRBJ1-2	ASSLGQGPLYGYT
TRBV5-1	NA	TRBJ1-4	ASSARSPPGNELF
TRBV4-1	NA	TRBJ1-1	ASSPPGGKAF
TRBV2	NA	TRBJ1-2	ASSELRTGNNYGYT
TRBV19	TRBD1	TRBJ2-7	ASSNEGTATYEQY
TRBV7-2	TRBD2	TRBJ2-2	ASSLLGLALTGELF
TRBV19	NA	TRBJ1-1	ASSILRLAGKNTEAF
TRBV7-9	TRBD2	TRBJ2-3	ASSLEWNSGTDTQY
TRBV28	TRBD1	TRBJ1-4	ASSFHQGAREKLF
TRBV5-1	NA	TRBJ2-2	ASSSPQNTGELF
TRBV7-9	TRBD1	TRBJ1-1	ASGPTRGQNTEAF
TRBV6-5	NA	TRBJ1-5	ASTVPPSNQPQH
TRBV5-4	NA	TRBJ2-7	ASSLGGRGASEQY
TRBV19	NA	TRBJ1-1	ASSLLYRTEAF
TRBV6-5	NA	TRBJ2-2	ATRSGGDSP
TRBV28	TRBD1	TRBJ1-2	ASTTGIGYT
TRBV5-6	TRBD1	TRBJ2-7	ASSLGFGTGGQGEQY
TRBV6-5	NA	TRBJ1-1	ASRNTEAF
TRBV2	NA	TRBJ1-4	AAGKGGGGNEKLF
TRBV19	NA	TRBJ1-3	ASSVDRRRTGNTIY
TRBV7-9	TRBD1	TRBJ1-4	ASSLGLRDRAEKLF
TRBV6-6	NA	TRBJ1-4	ASSRGTNEKLF
TRBV7-9	NA	TRBJ1-4	ASSFGPTGRGEKLF
TRBV27	NA	TRBJ2-7	ASRPLAASSYEQY
TRBV2	TRBD1	TRBJ1-5	ASRETGVYQPQH
TRBV19	NA	TRBJ1-1	ASSMMGPEAF
TRBV5-1	NA	TRBJ1-1	ASSLGSGNTEAF
TRBV6-1	NA	TRBJ2-1	ASSEQRYPSYNEQF
TRBV7-7	TRBD1	TRBJ2-2	ASSLTGVRDTGELF
TRBV4-2	TRBD1	TRBJ1-1	ASSQGQGGTEAF
TRBV11-2	NA	TRBJ2-1	ASSLATSRQF
TRBV6-5	NA	TRBJ1-1	ASRLPDLSEAF
TRBV5-1	NA	TRBJ2-7	ASSFTGSISYEQY
TRBV30	NA	TRBJ1-5	AWGGLAGSANQPQH
TRBV19	NA	TRBJ1-2	ASTDPRDRYGYT
TRBV14	NA	TRBJ1-3	ASSQGNIEVGTGLSGNTIY
TRBV9	NA	TRBJ2-7	AVKPTGCYEQY
TRBV5-1	TRBD1	TRBJ2-2	ASRDRDRDGGELF
TRBV2	NA	TRBJ1-2	ASSERGGIYGYT
TRBV18	TRBD2	TRBJ2-1	ASSPSLAGGGGEQF
TRBV25-1	NA	TRBJ1-2	ASSESPPYGYT
TRBV7-2	TRBD1	TRBJ1-2	ASSARQGNYGYT